This T cell receptor (beta chain) was obtained from a study of blood T cells in healthy people across ages. Findings and caveats of the study: In older individuals, TCR beta diversity per million T cells was lower, falling roughly linearly with age. Possibly, changes in expanded clonotypes were confounded because donor CMV status was unknown.

Each donor was a healthy Caucasian individual from Russia, aged about 6 to 95. Together with a sample-barcoded 5' primer, a J-beta primer mix was included in a second PCR lasting about 6 to 11 cycles. Every cDNA molecule bore a tag from a template-switch adaptor containing 12 random nucleotides. TCRdb fed the 5' RACE reads into MiXCR, producing one record per CDR3 protein. The sample comprises about 1.8 million distinct CDR3 sequences, around 48% of which are singletons, and less than 2.5% rests with the top ten. Of note for this clonotype: Its specificity is unknown.

The V and J ends lost 3 bases and 0 bases respectively, with 15 bases between them. The CDR3 covers 16 residues. The germline CDR1 and CDR2 sequences are SGDLS and YYNGEE. The chain combines TRBV9 with TRBJ2-5; tentatively, D is TRBD2 (5 bases). What was sequenced was blood. The clonotype comes from a woman aged 40 to 50 in good health. In DNA, the CDR3 is TGTGCCAGCAGCGACGACCGCGAGGGCCACCAAGAGACCCAGTACTTC. It codes for CASSDDREGHQETQYF. Filled out from reference TRBV9 and TRBJ2-5, the complete variable domain reads DSGVTQTPKHLITATGQRVTLRCSPRSGDLSVYWYQQSLDQGLQFLIQYYNGEERAKGNILERFSAQQFPDLHSELNLSSLELGDSALYFCASSDDREGHQETQYFGPGTRLLVL.